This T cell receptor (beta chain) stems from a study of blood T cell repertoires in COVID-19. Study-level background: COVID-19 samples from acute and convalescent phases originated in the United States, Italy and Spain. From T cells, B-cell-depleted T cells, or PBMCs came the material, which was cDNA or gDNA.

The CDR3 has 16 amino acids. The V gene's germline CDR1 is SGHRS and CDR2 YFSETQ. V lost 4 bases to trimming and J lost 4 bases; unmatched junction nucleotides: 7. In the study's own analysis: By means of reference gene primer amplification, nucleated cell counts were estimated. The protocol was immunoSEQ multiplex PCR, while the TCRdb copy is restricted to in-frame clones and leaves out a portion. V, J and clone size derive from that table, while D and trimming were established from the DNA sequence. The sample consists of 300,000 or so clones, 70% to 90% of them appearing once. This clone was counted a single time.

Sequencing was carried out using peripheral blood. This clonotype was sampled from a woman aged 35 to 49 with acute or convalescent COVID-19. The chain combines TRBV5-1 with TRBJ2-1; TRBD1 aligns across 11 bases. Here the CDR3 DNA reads TGCGCCAGCAGCGTCTATGGGACAGGGGGATACAATGAGCAGTTCTTC. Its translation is CASSVYGTGGYNEQFF.